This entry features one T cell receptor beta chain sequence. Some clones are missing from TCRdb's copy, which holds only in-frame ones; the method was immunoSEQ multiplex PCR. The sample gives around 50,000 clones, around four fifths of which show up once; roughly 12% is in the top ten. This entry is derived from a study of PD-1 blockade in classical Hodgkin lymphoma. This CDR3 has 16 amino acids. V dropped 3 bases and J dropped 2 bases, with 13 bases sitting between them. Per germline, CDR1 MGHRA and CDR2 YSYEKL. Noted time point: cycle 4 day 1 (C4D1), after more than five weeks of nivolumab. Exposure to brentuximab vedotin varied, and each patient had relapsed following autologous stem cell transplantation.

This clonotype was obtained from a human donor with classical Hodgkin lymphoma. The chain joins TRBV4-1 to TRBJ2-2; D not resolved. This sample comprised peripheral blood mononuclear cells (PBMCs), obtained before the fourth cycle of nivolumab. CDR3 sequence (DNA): TGCGCCAGCAGCCACGGCGAAGGCATCAACACCGGGGAGCTGTTTTTT. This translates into CASSHGEGINTGELFF.